This T cell receptor (beta chain) was captured in a study of blood T cell repertoires in COVID-19. For the study at large: COVID-19 samples collected from the United States, Italy and Spain covered acute and convalescent phases.

Trimming took 0 bases from V and 5 from J; bases not matched to a gene: 9. Germline assignment: CDR1 LGHDT and CDR2 YNNKEL (reference sequence). The CDR3 is 16 residues long. This clone has only a few counts. As processed by the authors: Reference gene primer amplification yielded estimated nucleated cell counts. Method: immunoSEQ multiplex PCR; TCRdb's copy keeps in-frame clones and lacks some. Clone size and V and J calls were adopted from that table, with D and trimming inferred from the DNA. The sample includes tens of thousands of clones, over 75% of them seen just once. This clonotype originated in a woman aged 60-75 years with active COVID-19. Sequencing input: peripheral blood. The rearrangement uses TRBV3-1 (or the pseudogene TRBV3-2) and TRBJ2-7; 8 bases are shared with TRBD2. The CDR3 region has the DNA TGTGCCAGCAGCCAAGACGGGACTAGTGGTTTTCACGAGCAGTACTTC. Protein sequence: CASSQDGTSGFHEQYF.